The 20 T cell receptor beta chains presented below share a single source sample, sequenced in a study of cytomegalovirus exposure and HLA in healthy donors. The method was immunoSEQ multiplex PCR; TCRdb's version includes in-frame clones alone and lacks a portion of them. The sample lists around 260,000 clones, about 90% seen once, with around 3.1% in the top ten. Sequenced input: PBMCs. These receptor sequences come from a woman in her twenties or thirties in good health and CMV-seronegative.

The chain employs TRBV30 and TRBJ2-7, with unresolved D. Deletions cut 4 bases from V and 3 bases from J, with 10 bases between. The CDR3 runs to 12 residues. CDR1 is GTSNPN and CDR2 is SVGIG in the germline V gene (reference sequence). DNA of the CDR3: TGTGCCTGGACGGTCTCGGGCTACGAGCAGTACTTC. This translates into CAWTVSGYEQYF.

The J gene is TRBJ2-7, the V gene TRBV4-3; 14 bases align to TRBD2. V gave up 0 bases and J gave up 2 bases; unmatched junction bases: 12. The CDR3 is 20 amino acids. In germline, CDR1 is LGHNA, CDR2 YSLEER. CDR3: CASSQELFAGTSGRTYEQYF. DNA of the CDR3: TGCGCCAGCAGCCAAGAACTATTTGCGGGGACTAGCGGGAGAACCTACGAGCAGTACTTC.

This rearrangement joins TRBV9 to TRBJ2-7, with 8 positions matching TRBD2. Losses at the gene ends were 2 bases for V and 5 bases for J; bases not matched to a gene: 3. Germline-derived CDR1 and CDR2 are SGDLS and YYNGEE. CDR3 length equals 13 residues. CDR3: CASSVTSVDEQYF. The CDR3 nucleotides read TGTGCCAGCAGCGTGACTAGCGTAGACGAGCAGTACTTC.

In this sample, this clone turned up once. CDR3 nucleotide sequence: TGTGCCAGCAGACCCTCAGGGATGGTCTCCTACAATGAGCAGTTCTTC. This sequence encodes CASRPSGMVSYNEQFF. The chain combines TRBV28 with TRBJ2-1, with D perhaps matching TRBD1 (5 bases). Trimming left V 6 bases short and J 0 bases short, with 15 bases between. There are 16 residues in the CDR3. CDR1 is MDHEN and CDR2 is SYDVKM in the germline V gene.

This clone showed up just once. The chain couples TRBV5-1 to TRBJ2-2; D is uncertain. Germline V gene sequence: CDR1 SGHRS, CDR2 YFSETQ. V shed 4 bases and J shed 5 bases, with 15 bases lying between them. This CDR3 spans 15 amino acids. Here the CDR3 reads CASSLISPATGELFF. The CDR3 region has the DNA TGCGCCAGCAGCCTAATCTCCCCCGCTACCGGGGAGCTGTTTTTT.

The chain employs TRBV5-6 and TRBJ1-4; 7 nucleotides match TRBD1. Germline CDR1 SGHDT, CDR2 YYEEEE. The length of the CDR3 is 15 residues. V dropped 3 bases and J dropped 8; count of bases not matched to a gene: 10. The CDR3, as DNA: TGTGCCAGCAGCTACCGCCCTACAGGGGTAGAAAAACTGTTTTTT. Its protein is CASSYRPTGVEKLFF.

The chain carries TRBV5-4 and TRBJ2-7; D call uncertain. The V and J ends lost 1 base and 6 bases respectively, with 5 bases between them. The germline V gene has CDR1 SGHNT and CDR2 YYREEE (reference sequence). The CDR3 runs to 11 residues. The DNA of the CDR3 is TGTGCCAGCAGCTTGATGGGCGAGCAGTACTTC. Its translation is CASSLMGEQYF. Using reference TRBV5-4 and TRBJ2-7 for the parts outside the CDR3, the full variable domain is ETGVTQSPTHLIKTRGQQVTLRCSSQSGHNTVSWYQQALGQGPQFIFQYYREEENGRGNFPPRFSGLQFPNYSSELNVNALELDDSALYLCASSLMGEQYFGPGTRLTVT.

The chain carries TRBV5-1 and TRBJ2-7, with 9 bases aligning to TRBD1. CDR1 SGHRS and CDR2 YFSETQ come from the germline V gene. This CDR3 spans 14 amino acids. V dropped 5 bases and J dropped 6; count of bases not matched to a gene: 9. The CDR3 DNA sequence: TGCGCCAGCAGAGCGGACAGGGGAACAGGCGAGCAGTACTTC. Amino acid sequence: CASRADRGTGEQYF.

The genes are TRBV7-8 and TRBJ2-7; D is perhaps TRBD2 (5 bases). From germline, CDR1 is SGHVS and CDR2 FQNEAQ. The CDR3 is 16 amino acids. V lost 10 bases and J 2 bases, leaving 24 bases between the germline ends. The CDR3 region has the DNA TGTGCCACCAAGGTACAAGGAGAGGGTTCCCCCTACGAGCAGTACTTC. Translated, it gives CATKVQGEGSPYEQYF.

Here the CDR3 reads CASSETGGAYYGYTF. CDR3 bases: TGTGCCAGCAGCGAAACAGGGGGCGCCTACTATGGCTACACCTTC. The chain combines TRBV7-3 with TRBJ1-2; 9 positions agree with TRBD1. V was clipped by 5 bases and J by 3 bases; unmatched bases: 7. The germline V gene encodes CDR1 SGHTA and CDR2 FQGTGA. The CDR3 has 15 residues.

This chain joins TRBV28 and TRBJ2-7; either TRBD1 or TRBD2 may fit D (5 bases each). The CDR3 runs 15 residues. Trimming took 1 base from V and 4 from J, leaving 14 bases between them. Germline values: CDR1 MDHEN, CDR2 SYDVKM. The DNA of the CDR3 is TGTGCCAGCAGTTTATATGGGGCCGGGGTTTACGAGCAGTACTTC. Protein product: CASSLYGAGVYEQYF.

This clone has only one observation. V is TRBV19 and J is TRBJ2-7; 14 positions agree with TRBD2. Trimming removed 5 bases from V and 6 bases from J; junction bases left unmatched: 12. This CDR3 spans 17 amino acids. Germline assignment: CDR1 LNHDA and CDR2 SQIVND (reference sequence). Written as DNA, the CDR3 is TGTGCCAGTAGTTCCCCTCAGACTAGCGGGAGGGCCAGCGAGCAGTACTTC. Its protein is CASSSPQTSGRASEQYF.

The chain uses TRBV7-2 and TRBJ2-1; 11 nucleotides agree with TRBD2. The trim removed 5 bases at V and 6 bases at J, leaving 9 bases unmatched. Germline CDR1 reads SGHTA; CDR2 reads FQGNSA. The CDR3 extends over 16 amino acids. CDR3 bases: TGTGCCAGCAGCCTCAGAGTAGCGGGAGGGCCCAATGAGCAGTTCTTC. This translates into CASSLRVAGGPNEQFF.

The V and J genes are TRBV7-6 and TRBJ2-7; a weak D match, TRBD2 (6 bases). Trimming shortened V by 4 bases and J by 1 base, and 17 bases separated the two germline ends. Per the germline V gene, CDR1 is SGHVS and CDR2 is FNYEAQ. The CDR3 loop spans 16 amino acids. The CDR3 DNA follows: TGTGCCAGCAGCTCCCAGTGGGCGGGGACGTCCTACGAGCAGTACTTC. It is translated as CASSSQWAGTSYEQYF.

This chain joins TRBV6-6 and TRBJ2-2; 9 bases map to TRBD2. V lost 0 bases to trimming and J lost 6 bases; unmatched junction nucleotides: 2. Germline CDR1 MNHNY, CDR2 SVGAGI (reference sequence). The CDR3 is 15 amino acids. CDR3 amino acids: CASSYSRGGSGELFF. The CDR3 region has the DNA TGTGCCAGCAGTTACTCGCGGGGGGGATCCGGGGAGCTGTTTTTT.

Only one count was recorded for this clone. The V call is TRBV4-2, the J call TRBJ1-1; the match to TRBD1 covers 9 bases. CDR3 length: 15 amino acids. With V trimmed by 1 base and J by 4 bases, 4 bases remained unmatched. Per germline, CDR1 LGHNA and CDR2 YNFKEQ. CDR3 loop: CASSQVGTGSTEAFF. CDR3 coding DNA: TGTGCCAGCAGCCAAGTCGGGACAGGGAGCACTGAAGCTTTCTTT.

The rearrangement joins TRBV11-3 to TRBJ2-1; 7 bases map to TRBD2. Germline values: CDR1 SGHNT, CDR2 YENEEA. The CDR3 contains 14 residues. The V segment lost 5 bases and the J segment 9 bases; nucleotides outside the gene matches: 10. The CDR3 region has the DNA TGTGCCAGCAGCCTTTGGACTAGTCATAGTGAGCAGTTCTTC. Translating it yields CASSLWTSHSEQFF.

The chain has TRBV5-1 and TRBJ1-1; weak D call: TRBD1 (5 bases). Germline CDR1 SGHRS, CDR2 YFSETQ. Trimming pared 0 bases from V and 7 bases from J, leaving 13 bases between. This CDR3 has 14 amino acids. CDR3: CASSLAQGSVEAFF. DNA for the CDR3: TGCGCCAGCAGCTTGGCGCAGGGATCGGTTGAAGCTTTCTTT.

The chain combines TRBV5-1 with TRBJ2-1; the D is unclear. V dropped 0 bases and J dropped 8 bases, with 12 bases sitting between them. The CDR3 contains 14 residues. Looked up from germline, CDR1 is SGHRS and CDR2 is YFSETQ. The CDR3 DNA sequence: TGCGCCAGCAGCTTGGCCCGATCCTCGGATGAGCAGTTCTTC. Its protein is CASSLARSSDEQFF.

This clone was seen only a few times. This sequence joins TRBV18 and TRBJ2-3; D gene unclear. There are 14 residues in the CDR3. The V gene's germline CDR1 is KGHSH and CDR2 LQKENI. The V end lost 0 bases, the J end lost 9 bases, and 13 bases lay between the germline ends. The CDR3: CASSPPASSQTQYF. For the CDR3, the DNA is TGTGCCAGCTCACCACCGGCGAGCTCACAGACGCAGTATTTT. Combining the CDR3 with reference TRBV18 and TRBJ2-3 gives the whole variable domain NAGVMQNPRHLVRRRGQEARLRCSPMKGHSHVYWYRQLPEEGLKFMVYLQKENIIDESGMPKERFSAEFPKEGPSILRIQQVVRGDSAAYFCASSPPASSQTQYFGPGTRLTVL.